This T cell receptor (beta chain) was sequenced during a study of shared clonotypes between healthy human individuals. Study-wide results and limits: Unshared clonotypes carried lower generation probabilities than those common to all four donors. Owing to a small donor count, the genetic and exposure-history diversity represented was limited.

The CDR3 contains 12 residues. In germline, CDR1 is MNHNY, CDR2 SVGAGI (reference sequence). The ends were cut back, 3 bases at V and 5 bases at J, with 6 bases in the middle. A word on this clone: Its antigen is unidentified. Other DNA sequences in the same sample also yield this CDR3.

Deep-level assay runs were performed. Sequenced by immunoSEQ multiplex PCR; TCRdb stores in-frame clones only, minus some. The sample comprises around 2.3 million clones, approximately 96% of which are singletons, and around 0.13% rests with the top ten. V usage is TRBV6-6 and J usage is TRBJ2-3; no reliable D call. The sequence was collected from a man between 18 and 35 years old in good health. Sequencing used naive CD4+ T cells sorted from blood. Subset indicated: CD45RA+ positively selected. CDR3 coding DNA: TGTGCCAGCAGTTATTCCGGAGATACGCAGTATTTT. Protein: CASSYSGDTQYF.